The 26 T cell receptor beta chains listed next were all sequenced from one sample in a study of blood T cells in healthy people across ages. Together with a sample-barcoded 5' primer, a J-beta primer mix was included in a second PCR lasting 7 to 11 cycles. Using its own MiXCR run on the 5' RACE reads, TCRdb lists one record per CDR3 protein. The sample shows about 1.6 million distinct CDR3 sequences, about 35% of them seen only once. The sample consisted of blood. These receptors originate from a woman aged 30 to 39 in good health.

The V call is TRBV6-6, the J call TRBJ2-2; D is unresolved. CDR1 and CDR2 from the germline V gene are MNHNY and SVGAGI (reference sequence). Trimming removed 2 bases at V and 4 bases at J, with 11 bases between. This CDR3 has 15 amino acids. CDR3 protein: CASSYPPRATGELFF. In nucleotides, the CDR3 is TGTGCCAGCAGTTACCCCCCTCGAGCCACCGGGGAGCTGTTTTTT.

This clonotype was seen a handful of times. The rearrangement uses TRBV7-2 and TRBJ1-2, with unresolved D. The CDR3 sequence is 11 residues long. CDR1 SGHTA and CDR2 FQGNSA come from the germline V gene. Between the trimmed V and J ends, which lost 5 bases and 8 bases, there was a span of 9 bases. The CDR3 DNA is TGTGCCAGCAGCCCACCTGTAGGCTACACCTTC. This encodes CASSPPVGYTF.

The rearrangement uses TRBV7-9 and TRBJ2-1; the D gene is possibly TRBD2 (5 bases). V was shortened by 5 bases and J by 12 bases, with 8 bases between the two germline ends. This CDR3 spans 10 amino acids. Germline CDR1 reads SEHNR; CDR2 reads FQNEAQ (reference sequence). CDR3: CASSALVQFF. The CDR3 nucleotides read TGTGCCAGCAGCGCACTAGTGCAGTTCTTC.

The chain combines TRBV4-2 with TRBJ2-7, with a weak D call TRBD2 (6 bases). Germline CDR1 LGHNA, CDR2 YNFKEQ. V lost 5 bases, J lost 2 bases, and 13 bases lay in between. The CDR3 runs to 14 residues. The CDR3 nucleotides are TGTGCCAGCAGCTTACTTCGCGGGACCTACGAGCAGTACTTC. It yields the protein CASSLLRGTYEQYF.

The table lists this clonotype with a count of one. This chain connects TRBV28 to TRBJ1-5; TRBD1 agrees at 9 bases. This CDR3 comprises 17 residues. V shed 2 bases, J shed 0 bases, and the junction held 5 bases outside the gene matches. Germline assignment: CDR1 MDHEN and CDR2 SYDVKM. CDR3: CASSLIGTGHSNQPQHF. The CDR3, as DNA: TGTGCCAGCAGTTTAATTGGGACAGGGCATAGCAATCAGCCCCAGCATTTT.

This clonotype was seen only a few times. The CDR3, as DNA: TGTGCCAGCAGTTCCAGGGCGAACACTGAAGCTTTCTTT. Its translation: CASSSRANTEAFF. V gene TRBV6-6 combines with J gene TRBJ1-1, with D perhaps TRBD1 (5 bases). Looked up from germline, CDR1 is MNHNY and CDR2 is SVGAGI (reference sequence). Between the trimmed V and J ends, which lost 4 bases and 1 base, there was a span of 7 bases. The CDR3 length is 13 residues.

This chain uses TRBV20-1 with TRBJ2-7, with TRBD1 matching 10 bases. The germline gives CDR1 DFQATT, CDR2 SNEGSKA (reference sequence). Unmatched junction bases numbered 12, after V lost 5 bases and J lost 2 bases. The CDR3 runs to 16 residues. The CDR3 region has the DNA TGCAGTGCTCCTCATTCAAGACAGGGGGCCCCCTACGAGCAGTACTTC. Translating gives CSAPHSRQGAPYEQYF.

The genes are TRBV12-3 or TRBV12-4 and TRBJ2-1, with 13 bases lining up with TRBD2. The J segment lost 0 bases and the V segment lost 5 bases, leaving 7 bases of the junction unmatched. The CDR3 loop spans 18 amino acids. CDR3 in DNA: TGTGCCAGCAGTCTCCGGACTAGCGGGGGTCTCTCCTACAATGAGCAGTTCTTC. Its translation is CASSLRTSGGLSYNEQFF.

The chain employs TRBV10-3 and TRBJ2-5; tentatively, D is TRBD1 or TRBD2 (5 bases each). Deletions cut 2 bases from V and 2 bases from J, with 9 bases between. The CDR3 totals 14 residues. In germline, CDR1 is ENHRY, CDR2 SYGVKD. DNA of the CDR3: TGTGCCATCAGTGAGGGGGGATCTCAAGAGACCCAGTACTTC. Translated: CAISEGGSQETQYF.

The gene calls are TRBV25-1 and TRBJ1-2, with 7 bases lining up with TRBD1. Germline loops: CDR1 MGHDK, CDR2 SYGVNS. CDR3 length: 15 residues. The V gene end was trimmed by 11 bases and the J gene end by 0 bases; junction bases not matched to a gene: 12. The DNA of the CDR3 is TGTGCCGGCAACGACGGGACAGAAACTAACTATGGCTACACCTTC. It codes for CAGNDGTETNYGYTF.

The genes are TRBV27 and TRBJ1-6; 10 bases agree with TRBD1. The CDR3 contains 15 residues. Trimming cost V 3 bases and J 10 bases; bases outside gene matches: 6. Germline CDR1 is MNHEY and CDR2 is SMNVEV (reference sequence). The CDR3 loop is CASSFTTGGQSPLHF. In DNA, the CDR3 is TGTGCCAGCAGTTTCACGACAGGGGGCCAGTCACCCCTCCACTTT.

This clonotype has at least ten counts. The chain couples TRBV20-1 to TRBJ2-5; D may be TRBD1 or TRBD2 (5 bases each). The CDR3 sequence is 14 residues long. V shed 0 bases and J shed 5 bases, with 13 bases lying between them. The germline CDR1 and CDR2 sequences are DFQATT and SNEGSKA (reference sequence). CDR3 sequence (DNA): TGCAGTGCTAGAGACGGGACCCCGAGGGAGACCCAGTACTTC. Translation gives CSARDGTPRETQYF.

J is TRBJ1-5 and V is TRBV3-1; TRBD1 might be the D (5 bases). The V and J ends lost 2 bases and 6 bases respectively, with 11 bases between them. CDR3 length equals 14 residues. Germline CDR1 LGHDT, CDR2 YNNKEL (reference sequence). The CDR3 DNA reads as TGTGCCAGCAGCCAATCAGGGATTAGTCAGCCCCAGCATTTT. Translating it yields CASSQSGISQPQHF.

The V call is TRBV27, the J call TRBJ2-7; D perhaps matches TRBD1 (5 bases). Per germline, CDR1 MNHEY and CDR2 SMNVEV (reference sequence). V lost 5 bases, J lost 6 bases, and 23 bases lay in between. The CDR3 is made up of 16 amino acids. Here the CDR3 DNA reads TGTGCCAGCAGTCTCCCCCGAAGGGGCGTAGCCGCCGAGCAGTACTTC. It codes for CASSLPRRGVAAEQYF.

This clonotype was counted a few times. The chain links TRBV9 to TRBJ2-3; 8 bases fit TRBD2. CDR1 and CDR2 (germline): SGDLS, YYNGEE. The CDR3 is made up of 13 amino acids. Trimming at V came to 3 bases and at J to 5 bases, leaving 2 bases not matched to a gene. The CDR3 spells CASSAGGGDTQYF. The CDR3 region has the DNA TGTGCCAGCAGCGCCGGGGGGGGAGATACGCAGTATTTT.

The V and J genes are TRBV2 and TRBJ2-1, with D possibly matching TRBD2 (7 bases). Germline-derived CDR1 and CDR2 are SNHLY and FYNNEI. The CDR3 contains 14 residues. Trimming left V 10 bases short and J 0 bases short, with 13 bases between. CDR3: CATGGASSYNEQFF. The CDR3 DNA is TGTGCCACTGGGGGGGCCAGCTCCTACAATGAGCAGTTCTTC.

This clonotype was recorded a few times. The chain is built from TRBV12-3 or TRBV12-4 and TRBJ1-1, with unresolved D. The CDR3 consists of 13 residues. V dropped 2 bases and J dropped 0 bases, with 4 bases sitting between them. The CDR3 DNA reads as TGTGCCAGCAGTTTAAAAATGAACACTGAAGCTTTCTTT. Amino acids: CASSLKMNTEAFF.

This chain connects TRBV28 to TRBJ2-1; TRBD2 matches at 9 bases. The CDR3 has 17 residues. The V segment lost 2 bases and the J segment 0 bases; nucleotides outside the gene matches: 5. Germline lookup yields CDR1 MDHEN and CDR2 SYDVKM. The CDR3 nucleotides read TGTGCCAGCAGTTTAGCAGCGGGAGGACGCTCCTACAATGAGCAGTTCTTC. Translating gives CASSLAAGGRSYNEQFF. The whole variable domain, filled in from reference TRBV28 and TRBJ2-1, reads DVKVTQSSRYLVKRTGEKVFLECVQDMDHENMFWYRQDPGLGLRLIYFSYDVKMKEKGDIPEGYSVSREKKERFSLILESASTNQTSMYLCASSLAAGGRSYNEQFFGPGTRLTVL.

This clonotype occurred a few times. CDR3 sequence (DNA): TGTGCCAGCACCAAACCGGGACCGCACCGCCCAGCCCAGTACTTC. This sequence encodes CASTKPGPHRPAQYF. V gene TRBV7-3 combines with J gene TRBJ2-7, with D perhaps being TRBD1 or TRBD2 (5 bases each). Germline V CDR1 and CDR2: SGHTA, FQGTGA. This CDR3 has 15 amino acids. V lost 7 bases to trimming and J lost 10 bases, with 26 bases between them. Filled out from reference TRBV7-3 and TRBJ2-7, the complete variable domain reads GAGVSQTPSNKVTEKGKYVELRCDPISGHTALYWYRQSLGQGPEFLIYFQGTGAADDSGLPNDRFFAVRPEGSVSTLKIQRTERGDSAVYLCASTKPGPHRPAQYFGPGTRLTVT.

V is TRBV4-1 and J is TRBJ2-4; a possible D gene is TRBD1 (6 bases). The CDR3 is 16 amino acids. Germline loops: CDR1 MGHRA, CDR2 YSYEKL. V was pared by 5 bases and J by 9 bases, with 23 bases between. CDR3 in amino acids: CASSFRRGTKWGIQYF. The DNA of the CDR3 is TGCGCCAGCAGCTTCCGTAGGGGGACAAAATGGGGCATTCAGTACTTC.

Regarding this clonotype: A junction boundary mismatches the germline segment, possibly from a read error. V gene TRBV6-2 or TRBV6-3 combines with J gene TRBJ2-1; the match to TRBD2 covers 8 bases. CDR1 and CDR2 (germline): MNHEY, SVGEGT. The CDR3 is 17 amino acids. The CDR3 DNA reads TGTGCCAGCAGTTACCTCGGGGGGGCTCCGTCCTATAATGAGCAGTTCTTC. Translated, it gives CASSYLGGAPSYNEQFF.

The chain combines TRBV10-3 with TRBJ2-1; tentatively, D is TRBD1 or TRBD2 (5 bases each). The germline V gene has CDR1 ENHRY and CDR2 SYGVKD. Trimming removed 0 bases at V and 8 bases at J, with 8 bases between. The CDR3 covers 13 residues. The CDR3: CAISESKGHEQFF. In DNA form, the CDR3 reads TGTGCCATCAGTGAGTCGAAGGGACATGAGCAGTTCTTC.

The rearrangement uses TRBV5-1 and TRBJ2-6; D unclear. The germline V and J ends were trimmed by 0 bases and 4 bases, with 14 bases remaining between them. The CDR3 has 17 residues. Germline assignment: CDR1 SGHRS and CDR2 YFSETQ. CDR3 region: CASSLGSPGSGANVLTF. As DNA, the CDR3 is TGCGCCAGCAGCTTGGGGAGCCCCGGATCCGGGGCCAACGTCCTGACTTTC.

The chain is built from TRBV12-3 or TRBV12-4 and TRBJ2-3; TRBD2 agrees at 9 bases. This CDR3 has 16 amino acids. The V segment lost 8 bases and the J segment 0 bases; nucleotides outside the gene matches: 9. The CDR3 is CASATGGRASTDTQYF. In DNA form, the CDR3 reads TGTGCCAGCGCCACGGGCGGGAGGGCTAGCACAGATACGCAGTATTTT.

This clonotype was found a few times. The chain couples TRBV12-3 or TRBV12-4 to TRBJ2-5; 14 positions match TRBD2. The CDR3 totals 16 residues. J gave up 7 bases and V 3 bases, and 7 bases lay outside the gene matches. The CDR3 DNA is TGTGCCAGCAGTTTGACTAGCGGGGGGGAAGTTGGGACCCAGTACTTC. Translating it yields CASSLTSGGEVGTQYF.

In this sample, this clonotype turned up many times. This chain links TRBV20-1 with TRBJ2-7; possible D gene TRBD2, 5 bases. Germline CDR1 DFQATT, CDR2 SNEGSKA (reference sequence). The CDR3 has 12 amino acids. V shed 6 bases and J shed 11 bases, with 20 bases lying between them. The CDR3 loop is CSAPTARGVEYF. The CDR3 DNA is TGCAGTGCCCCAACCGCCCGGGGAGTGGAGTACTTC.